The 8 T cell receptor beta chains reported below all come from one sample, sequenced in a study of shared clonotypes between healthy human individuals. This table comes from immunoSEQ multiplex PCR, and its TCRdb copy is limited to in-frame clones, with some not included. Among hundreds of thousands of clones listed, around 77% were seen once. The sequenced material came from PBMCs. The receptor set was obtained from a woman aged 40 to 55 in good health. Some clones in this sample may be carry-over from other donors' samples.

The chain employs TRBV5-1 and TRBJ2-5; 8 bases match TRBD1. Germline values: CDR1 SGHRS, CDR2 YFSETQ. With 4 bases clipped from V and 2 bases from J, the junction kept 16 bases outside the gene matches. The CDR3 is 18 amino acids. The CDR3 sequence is CASSTGTGGSFQQETQYF. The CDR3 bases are TGCGCCAGCAGCACCGGGACAGGAGGATCATTTCAACAAGAGACCCAGTACTTC. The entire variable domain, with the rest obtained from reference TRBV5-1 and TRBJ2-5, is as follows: KAGVTQTPRYLIKTRGQQVTLSCSPISGHRSVSWYQQTPGQGLQFLFEYFSETQRNKGNFPGRFSGRQFSNSRSEMNVSTLELGDSALYLCASSTGTGGSFQQETQYFGPGTRLLVL.

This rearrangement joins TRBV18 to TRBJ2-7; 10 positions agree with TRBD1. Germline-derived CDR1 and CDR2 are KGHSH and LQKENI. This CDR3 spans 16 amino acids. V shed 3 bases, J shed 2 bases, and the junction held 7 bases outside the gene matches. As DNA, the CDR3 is TGTGCCAGCTCACCGAGGGCCGGGACAGGGGCCTACGAGCAGTACTTC. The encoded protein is CASSPRAGTGAYEQYF.

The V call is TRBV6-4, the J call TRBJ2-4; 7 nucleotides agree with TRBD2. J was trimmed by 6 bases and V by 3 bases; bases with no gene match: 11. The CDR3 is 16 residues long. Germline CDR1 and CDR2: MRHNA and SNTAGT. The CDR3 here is CASSEEGGRGGNIQYF. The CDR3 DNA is TGTGCCAGCAGTGAGGAGGGCGGGAGAGGCGGAAACATTCAGTACTTC.

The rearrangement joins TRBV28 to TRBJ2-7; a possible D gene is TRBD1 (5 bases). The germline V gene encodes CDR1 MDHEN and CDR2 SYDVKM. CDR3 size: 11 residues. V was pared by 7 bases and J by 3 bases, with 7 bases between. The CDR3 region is CASKGLYEQYF. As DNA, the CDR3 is TGTGCCAGCAAGGGGCTCTACGAGCAGTACTTC. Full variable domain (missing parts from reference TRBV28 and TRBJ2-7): DVKVTQSSRYLVKRTGEKVFLECVQDMDHENMFWYRQDPGLGLRLIYFSYDVKMKEKGDIPEGYSVSREKKERFSLILESASTNQTSMYLCASKGLYEQYFGPGTRLTVT.

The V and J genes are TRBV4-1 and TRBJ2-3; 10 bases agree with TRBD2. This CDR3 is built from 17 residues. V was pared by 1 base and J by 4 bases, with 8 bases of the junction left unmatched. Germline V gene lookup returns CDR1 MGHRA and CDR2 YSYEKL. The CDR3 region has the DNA TGCGCCAGCAGCCAAGTTTCTAGCGGGAGTCCGGCAGATACGCAGTATTTT. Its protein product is CASSQVSSGSPADTQYF.

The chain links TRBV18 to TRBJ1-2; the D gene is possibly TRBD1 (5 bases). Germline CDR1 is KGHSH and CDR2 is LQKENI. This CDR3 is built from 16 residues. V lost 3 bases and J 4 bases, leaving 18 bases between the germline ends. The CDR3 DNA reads TGTGCCAGCTCACCCGGGGGAGAACGCATGGTCTATGGCTACACCTTC. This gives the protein CASSPGGERMVYGYTF.

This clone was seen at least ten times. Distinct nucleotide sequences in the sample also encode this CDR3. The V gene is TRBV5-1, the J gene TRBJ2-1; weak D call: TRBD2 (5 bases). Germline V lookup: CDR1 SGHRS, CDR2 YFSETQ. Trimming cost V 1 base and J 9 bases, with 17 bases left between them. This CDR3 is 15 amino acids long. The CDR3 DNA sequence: TGCGCCAGCAGCTTGAGGCGGGCCCAGATGGGTGAGCAGTTCTTC. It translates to CASSLRRAQMGEQFF.

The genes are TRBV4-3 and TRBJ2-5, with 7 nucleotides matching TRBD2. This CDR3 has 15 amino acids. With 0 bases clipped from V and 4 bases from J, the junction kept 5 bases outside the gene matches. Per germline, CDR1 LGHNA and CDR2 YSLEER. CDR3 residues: CASSQEGGGGETQYF. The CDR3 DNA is TGCGCCAGCAGCCAAGAGGGCGGCGGGGGAGAGACCCAGTACTTC.